This passage covers 15 T cell receptor beta chains from one sample sequenced in a study of graft-versus-host responses after intestinal transplantation. Their recognized antigens are unknown. Some clones are missing from TCRdb's copy, which holds only in-frame ones; the method was immunoSEQ multiplex PCR. The sample lists about 99,000 clones, approximately 93% occurring once. This specimen consisted of unstimulated CD8+ T cells sorted from spleen or lymph node cells, obtained before intestinal transplant. The receptor source for this set is a human donor who received an intestinal transplant.

This sequence joins TRBV11-2 and TRBJ2-2; D is possibly TRBD2 (7 bases). V lost 8 bases, J lost 5 bases, and 24 bases lay in between. This CDR3 is 17 amino acids long. In germline, CDR1 is SGHAT, CDR2 FQNNGV. In DNA, the CDR3 is TGTGCCAGCCGGGGGTGGAGGGGGGGCCGAGGTACCGGGGAGCTGTTTTTT. Translated: CASRGWRGGRGTGELFF.

The chain couples TRBV11-2 to TRBJ2-7; TRBD1 aligns across 7 bases. Germline CDR1 reads SGHAT; CDR2 reads FQNNGV. J gave up 5 bases and V 3 bases, and 22 bases lay outside the gene matches. The CDR3 covers 19 residues. The CDR3 coding sequence is TGTGCCAGCAGCTTGACCGAGGGCCACAGGGGTAGGGATACGGACGAGCAGTACTTC. Its protein is CASSLTEGHRGRDTDEQYF.

The chain combines TRBV7-9 with TRBJ2-7; weak D call: TRBD1 (6 bases). Germline V gene data show CDR1 as SEHNR and CDR2 as FQNEAQ (reference sequence). V was cut by 4 bases and J by 5 bases, with 15 bases left in between. The CDR3 extends over 14 amino acids. CDR3 in DNA: TGTGCCAGCAGCTGGTCGAATTACAGGGACGAGCAGTACTTC. It specifies CASSWSNYRDEQYF.

In regard to this clone: A read error may account for a junction end that differs from germline. Other DNA sequences in the same sample also yield this CDR3. The chain uses TRBV10-1 and TRBJ2-6; possible D gene TRBD2, 7 bases. Germline V gene sequence: CDR1 WNHNN, CDR2 SYGVQD (reference sequence). The CDR3 has 15 amino acids. As DNA, the CDR3 is TGCGCTAGCAGTGCGGGGGCCTCTGGGGCCAACGTCCTGACTTTC. Protein product: CASSAGASGANVLTF.

This clone turned up a few times. CDR3 DNA: TGTGCCAGCAGTGAAACCTTCAACGGGGGGTATGGCTACACCTTC. It encodes CASSETFNGGYGYTF. This rearrangement joins TRBV6-1 to TRBJ1-2; a weak D match, TRBD1 (5 bases). V was clipped by 2 bases and J by 5 bases, with 15 bases between them. Looked up from germline, CDR1 is MNHNS and CDR2 is SASEGT. CDR3 length equals 15 residues.

The chain is built from TRBV10-3 and TRBJ2-3; 9 bases fit TRBD1. CDR1 and CDR2 (germline): ENHRY, SYGVKD. There are 15 residues in the CDR3. The J segment lost 4 bases and the V segment lost 6 bases, leaving 8 bases of the junction unmatched. CDR3 amino acids: CAISGSGQGPDTQYF. The DNA for the CDR3 is TGTGCCATCAGCGGTTCGGGACAGGGCCCAGATACGCAGTATTTT.

Regarding this clone: The junction does not match germline at one end; this may be a read error. J is TRBJ1-1 and V is TRBV13, with D possibly matching TRBD1 (6 bases). Germline assignment: CDR1 PRHDT and CDR2 FYEKMQ (reference sequence). The CDR3 spans 13 residues. In DNA form, the CDR3 reads TGTACCAGCACCCGGACAGCGAACACTGAAGCTTTCTTT. It yields the protein CTSTRTANTEAFF.

The chain couples TRBV19 to TRBJ2-2; a possible D gene is TRBD2 (6 bases). There are 13 residues in the CDR3. V was pared by 10 bases and J by 5 bases, with 14 bases between. Per germline, CDR1 LNHDA and CDR2 SQIVND (reference sequence). The CDR3 DNA reads as TGTGCCATCCTAGACGGGAGAACCGGGGAGCTGTTTTTT. Amino acid sequence: CAILDGRTGELFF.

V usage is TRBV4-1 and J usage is TRBJ2-2; TRBD1 matches 8 bases. The germline V gene has CDR1 MGHRA and CDR2 YSYEKL. The CDR3 is 15 residues long. The V segment lost 4 bases and the J segment 8 bases; nucleotides outside the gene matches: 9. The CDR3: CASSLTYRDRGELFF. Written as DNA, the CDR3 is TGCGCCAGCAGCCTGACCTACCGGGACAGGGGGGAGCTGTTTTTT.

The chain joins TRBV9 to TRBJ2-7; 11 bases are shared with TRBD2. With 3 bases clipped from V and 4 bases from J, the junction kept 6 bases outside the gene matches. Per the germline V gene, CDR1 is SGDLS and CDR2 is YYNGEE. This CDR3 spans 15 amino acids. CDR3 bases: TGTGCCAGCAGCGCATATAGCGGGGGGGGGTACGAGCAGTACTTC. This gives the protein CASSAYSGGGYEQYF.

The gene calls are TRBV5-6 and TRBJ2-7; D not resolved. The germline V and J ends were trimmed by 2 bases and 5 bases, with 8 bases remaining between them. The CDR3 totals 12 residues. Germline-derived CDR1 and CDR2 are SGHDT and YYEEEE. CDR3 sequence: CASSFSRDEQYF. The CDR3, as DNA: TGTGCCAGCAGCTTTTCACGAGACGAGCAGTACTTC.

For this clone: Additional DNA sequences in this sample encode the identical CDR3. The chain links TRBV5-4 to TRBJ2-1; D is uncertain. With 0 bases removed from V and 6 bases from J, the gap between germline ends came to 4 bases. CDR1 and CDR2 (germline): SGHNT, YYREEE (reference sequence). The CDR3 runs 12 residues. In DNA form, the CDR3 reads TGTGCCAGCAGCTTGGCAGGCAATGAGCAGTTCTTC. Encoded protein: CASSLAGNEQFF.

This chain connects TRBV18 to TRBJ2-5; TRBD2 agrees at 7 bases. J was trimmed by 3 bases and V by 1 base; bases with no gene match: 2. The CDR3 spans 14 residues. Germline-derived CDR1 and CDR2 are KGHSH and LQKENI. The CDR3 loop is CASSPRGLEETQYF. Written as DNA, the CDR3 is TGTGCCAGCTCACCACGTGGACTAGAAGAGACCCAGTACTTC. Full variable domain (outside the CDR3, taken from reference TRBV18 and TRBJ2-5): NAGVMQNPRHLVRRRGQEARLRCSPMKGHSHVYWYRQLPEEGLKFMVYLQKENIIDESGMPKERFSAEFPKEGPSILRIQQVVRGDSAAYFCASSPRGLEETQYFGPGTRLLVL.

The chain uses TRBV5-1 and TRBJ2-1; the D gene is possibly TRBD2 (6 bases). CDR1 and CDR2 from the germline V gene are SGHRS and YFSETQ. V shed 1 base and J shed 7 bases, with 12 bases lying between them. CDR3 length: 14 amino acids. The CDR3 sequence: CASSLYPGDNEQFF. DNA of the CDR3: TGCGCCAGCAGCTTGTACCCGGGGGATAATGAGCAGTTCTTC.

The V call is TRBV4-1, the J call TRBJ2-1, with D perhaps matching TRBD2 (6 bases). CDR1 MGHRA and CDR2 YSYEKL come from the germline V gene. This CDR3 has 14 amino acids. V lost 3 bases to trimming and J lost 1 base, with 7 bases between them. CDR3: CASSHGGSYNEQFF. For the CDR3, the DNA is TGCGCCAGCAGCCACGGGGGTTCCTACAATGAGCAGTTCTTC.